Shown below are 19 T cell receptor beta chains from a single sample sequenced in a study of regulatory T cells in long-lasting Graves disease. Time point given: newly diagnosed GD, antithyroid drugs for less than 3 months. PBMCs were the source of the RNA used for TCR sequencing. TCR beta libraries were built with iRepertoire HTBI primers and Arm-PCR of CDR3 regions. In TCRdb, the multiplex PCR reads were re-called with MiXCR into one record per CDR3 protein. Of hundreds of thousands of distinct CDR3 sequences in the sample, about 15% were seen once. The data also belong to a second study, concerning T cells in Graves' hyperthyroidism and ophthalmopathy.

The sequencing here drew on peripheral blood mononuclear cells (PBMCs), taken at new diagnosis, from a patient treated with antithyroid drugs. These receptors all come from a woman between 40 and 55 years old with Graves disease.

V and J are TRBV27 and TRBJ1-5, with TRBD1 as a possible D gene (5 bases). There are 15 residues in the CDR3. CDR1 and CDR2 from the germline V gene are MNHEY and SMNVEV (reference sequence). Trimming left V 2 bases short and J 4 bases short, with 12 bases between. The CDR3 nucleotides read TGTGCCAGCAGTTTACTGGGGGGTTCAAATCAGCCCCAGCATTTT. It is translated as CASSLLGGSNQPQHF.

This clonotype was counted a few times. The junction shows a germline mismatch at one end, possibly a read error. This chain joins TRBV20-1 and TRBJ2-5, with D possibly called TRBD1 or TRBD2 (5 bases each). This CDR3 region has 17 residues. Looked up from germline, CDR1 is DFQATT and CDR2 is SNEGSKA (reference sequence). Written as DNA, the CDR3 is TGCAGTGCCAAATCCTACGGGACCTCCGTCTACTACAATGAGCATTTCTTC. As protein: CSAKSYGTSVYYNEHFF.

This clonotype was recorded a few times. The rearrangement links TRBV12-3 or TRBV12-4 to TRBJ1-3; D perhaps matches TRBD1 (6 bases). V lost 6 bases and J lost 7, with 13 bases in between. The CDR3 contains 13 residues. The CDR3 loop is CASRPDSVNTIYF. The CDR3 DNA reads TGTGCCAGCAGACCGGACAGTGTTAACACCATATATTTT.

This clonotype came up many times. The V and J genes are TRBV7-8 and TRBJ2-3; D is tentatively TRBD1 or TRBD2 (5 bases each). This CDR3 spans 17 amino acids. Trimming cost V 5 bases and J 2 bases, with 20 bases left between them. Germline V gene data show CDR1 as SGHVS and CDR2 as FQNEAQ. The CDR3 loop reads CASSLPSRGGITDTQYF. The CDR3 DNA reads TGTGCCAGCAGCCTACCGAGTCGGGGCGGTATCACAGATACGCAGTATTTT.

This clonotype appeared many times. The CDR3 is CASSSSLLTQYF. The DNA for the CDR3 is TGTGCCAGCAGTTCCTCCCTATTGACCCAGTACTTC. The rearrangement links TRBV6-2 or TRBV6-3 to TRBJ2-5; no clear D. Germline assignment: CDR1 MNHEY and CDR2 SVGEGT. V lost 4 bases to trimming and J lost 7 bases, with 10 bases between them. This CDR3 spans 12 amino acids.

This clonotype was found many times. V gene TRBV4-1 combines with J gene TRBJ2-1; 11 bases match TRBD2. CDR3 length equals 16 residues. The V gene's germline CDR1 is MGHRA and CDR2 YSYEKL. V gave up 2 bases and J gave up 8 bases; unmatched junction bases: 8. This chain's CDR3 is CASSQSGTSGSDEQFF. The CDR3 DNA reads TGCGCCAGCAGCCAATCCGGCACTAGCGGGAGTGATGAGCAGTTCTTC.

This clonotype was counted ten times or more. V is TRBV6-2 or TRBV6-3 and J is TRBJ1-1; D is perhaps TRBD1 (6 bases). The germline gives CDR1 MNHEY, CDR2 SVGEGT. Trimming pared 6 bases from V and 1 base from J, leaving 18 bases between. The CDR3 is made up of 16 amino acids. CDR3 nucleotide sequence: TGTGCCAGCAGCGAAGGGGGGAATATTCCGAACACTGAAGCTTTCTTT. It is translated as CASSEGGNIPNTEAFF.

V is TRBV3-1 and J is TRBJ2-1, with D unclear. With 1 base removed from V and 9 bases from J, the gap between germline ends came to 10 bases. Germline V gene lookup returns CDR1 LGHDT and CDR2 YNNKEL (reference sequence). CDR3 length equals 13 residues. CDR3 loop: CASSQVARAEQFF. CDR3 sequence (DNA): TGTGCCAGCAGCCAAGTGGCTCGCGCTGAGCAGTTCTTC.

J is TRBJ2-3 and V is TRBV19; tentatively, D is TRBD2 (6 bases). CDR3 length: 15 amino acids. Germline CDR1 reads LNHDA; CDR2 reads SQIVND (reference sequence). Trimming shortened V by 7 bases and J by 6 bases, and 20 bases separated the two germline ends. The CDR3 region has the DNA TGTGCCAGTACCTATAGTTGGAGGGTCGACGATACGCAGTATTTT. It translates to CASTYSWRVDDTQYF.

This clonotype was recorded many times. The CDR3 sequence: CASSAGPYGYTF. As DNA, the CDR3 is TGTGCCAGCAGCGCAGGGCCCTATGGCTACACCTTC. V is TRBV2 and J is TRBJ1-2; tentatively, D is TRBD1 (5 bases). This CDR3 has 12 residues. Germline V lookup: CDR1 SNHLY, CDR2 FYNNEI. The ends were cut back, 6 bases at V and 4 bases at J, with 9 bases in the middle. Looking up the rest from reference TRBV2 and TRBJ1-2 gives the full variable domain: EPEVTQTPSHQVTQMGQEVILRCVPISNHLYFYWYRQILGQKVEFLVSFYNNEISEKSEIFDDQFSVERPDGSNFTLKIRSTKLEDSAMYFCASSAGPYGYTFGSGTRLTVV.

The chain uses TRBV11-3 and TRBJ2-1; TRBD2 matches at 7 bases. J lost 4 bases, V lost 5 bases, and 14 bases had no gene match. Germline CDR1 is SGHNT and CDR2 is YENEEA. This CDR3 is built from 17 residues. Here the CDR3 DNA reads TGTGCCAGCAGCCATTATTTTAGCGGGCAGCCGTACAATGAGCAGTTCTTC. Its translation: CASSHYFSGQPYNEQFF.

The CDR3 is CASSVTSRGADTQYF. The CDR3 nucleotides read TGTGCCAGCAGCGTTACCTCGAGGGGAGCAGATACGCAGTATTTT. V usage is TRBV7-2 and J usage is TRBJ2-3; D is possibly TRBD1 or TRBD2 (5 bases each). This CDR3 has 15 residues. Germline CDR1 SGHTA, CDR2 FQGNSA. V lost 5 bases, J lost 4 bases, and 16 bases lay in between.

This clonotype was recorded many times. The chain combines TRBV6-2 or TRBV6-3 with TRBJ2-2; the D gene is possibly TRBD2 (6 bases). The germline CDR1 and CDR2 sequences are MNHEY and SVGEGT. This CDR3 contains 15 residues. Trimming removed 3 bases from V and 0 bases from J, with 8 bases in between. The CDR3, as DNA: TGTGCCAGCAGTTATCCTAGCGCGAACACCGGGGAGCTGTTTTTT. Protein sequence: CASSYPSANTGELFF.

This clonotype has ten or more counts. The chain carries TRBV2 and TRBJ2-1, with 7 positions matching TRBD1. Germline CDR1 SNHLY, CDR2 FYNNEI. Germline trimming cut 0 bases from V and 4 bases from J; bases unmatched to any gene: 3. The CDR3 loop spans 15 amino acids. The chain's CDR3 is CASSEAGQPYNEQFF. DNA for the CDR3: TGTGCCAGCAGTGAAGCGGGACAGCCTTACAATGAGCAGTTCTTC.

This clonotype was found many times. V is TRBV12-3 or TRBV12-4 and J is TRBJ1-1, with 7 positions matching TRBD1. Trimming at V came to 10 bases and at J to 1 base, leaving 3 bases not matched to a gene. The CDR3 consists of 12 residues. The CDR3: CAINRGNTEAFF. The CDR3 nucleotides are TGTGCCATTAACAGGGGGAACACTGAAGCTTTCTTT.

At least ten counts were recorded for this clonotype. The genes are TRBV6-2 or TRBV6-3 and TRBJ2-7; unclear D gene. Trimming took 6 bases from V and 1 from J, leaving 10 bases between them. The CDR3 totals 13 residues. Germline loops: CDR1 MNHEY, CDR2 SVGEGT. The CDR3 coding sequence is TGTGCCAGCAGCCCCGGGCCTTCCTACGAGCAGTACTTC. Translation: CASSPGPSYEQYF.

The gene calls are TRBV27 and TRBJ2-5; D is tentatively TRBD1 or TRBD2 (5 bases each). The CDR3 runs to 16 residues. With 6 bases removed from V and 2 bases from J, the gap between germline ends came to 19 bases. Per the germline V gene, CDR1 is MNHEY and CDR2 is SMNVEV (reference sequence). Written as DNA, the CDR3 is TGTGCCAGCAGCCCCGGGACGAACTGGGGTCAAGAGACCCAGTACTTC. Amino acid sequence: CASSPGTNWGQETQYF.

This clonotype was counted only a few times. The V and J genes are TRBV9 and TRBJ2-1, with no clear D. The length of the CDR3 is 15 residues. Germline loops: CDR1 SGDLS, CDR2 YYNGEE. The germline V and J ends were trimmed by 0 bases and 1 base, with 8 bases remaining between them. Here the CDR3 DNA reads TGTGCCAGCAGCGTAGAGGCGCTATCCTACAATGAGCAGTTCTTC. This encodes CASSVEALSYNEQFF.

This clonotype was seen repeatedly, ten times or more. The genes are TRBV28 and TRBJ2-2, with TRBD1 matching over 9 bases. Trimming cost V 6 bases and J 6 bases; bases outside gene matches: 8. The germline V gene has CDR1 MDHEN and CDR2 SYDVKM. The CDR3 has 15 amino acids. The CDR3 bases are TGTGCCAGCAGCCCCTCCGGGACAGGGTCCGGGGAGCTGTTTTTT. Translating gives CASSPSGTGSGELFF.